This T cell receptor beta chain stems from a study of T cells in Graves' hyperthyroidism and ophthalmopathy. Study-wide results and caveats: Most clonotypes expanded in the thyroid (above 0.001) were also present in blood. A median approximately 6.8 months before onset, the model predicted ophthalmopathy.

Patients with ophthalmopathy all had a Clinical Activity Score of at least 3, a NOSPECS grade of at least 4 and duration under 3 months. Clinicians diagnosed patients from clinical symptoms, serum thyroxine and TRAb, thyroid ultrasound and orbital computed tomography. Trimming at V came to 5 bases and at J to 2 bases, leaving 10 bases not matched to a gene. The CDR3 is 16 amino acids. CDR1 and CDR2 (germline): SGHTA, FQGTGA. In its sample, this clonotype was seen many times. Its specificity is not known. Amplified TCR beta CDR3 regions derived from RNA transcripts. In the first-round RT-PCR of the TCR CDR3, the HTBI primer set was used. TCRdb called the multiplex PCR reads again in MiXCR, with one record for every CDR3 protein. The sample has about 350,000 distinct CDR3 sequences; approximately 14% are singletons.

Sample: blood. The chain is built from TRBV7-3 and TRBJ2-7; 9 bases match TRBD1. The source of this sequence is a woman aged 60 to 75 with Graves' ophthalmopathy. CDR3 amino acids: CASSPSPGTGPYEQYF. The CDR3 DNA reads as TGTGCCAGCAGCCCGAGCCCCGGGACAGGGCCCTACGAGCAGTACTTC.